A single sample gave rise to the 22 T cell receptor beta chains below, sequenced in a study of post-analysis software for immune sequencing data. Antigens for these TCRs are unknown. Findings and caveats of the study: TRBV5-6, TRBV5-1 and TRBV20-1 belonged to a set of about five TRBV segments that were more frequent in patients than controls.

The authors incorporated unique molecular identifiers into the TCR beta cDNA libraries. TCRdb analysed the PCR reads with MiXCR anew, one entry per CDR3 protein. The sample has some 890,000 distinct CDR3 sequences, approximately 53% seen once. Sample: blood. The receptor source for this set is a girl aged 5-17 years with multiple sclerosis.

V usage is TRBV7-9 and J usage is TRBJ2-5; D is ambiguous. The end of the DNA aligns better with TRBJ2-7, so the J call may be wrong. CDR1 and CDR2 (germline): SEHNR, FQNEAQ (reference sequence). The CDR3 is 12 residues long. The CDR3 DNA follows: TGTGCCAGCAGGGGCAAGGGTCACGAGCAGTACTTC. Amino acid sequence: CASRGKGHEQYF.

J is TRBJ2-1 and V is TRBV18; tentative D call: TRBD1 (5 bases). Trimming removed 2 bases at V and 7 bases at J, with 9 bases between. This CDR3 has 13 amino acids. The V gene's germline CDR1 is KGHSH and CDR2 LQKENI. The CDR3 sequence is CASSPDQGNEQFF. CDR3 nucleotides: TGTGCCAGCTCACCAGATCAGGGAAATGAGCAGTTCTTC.

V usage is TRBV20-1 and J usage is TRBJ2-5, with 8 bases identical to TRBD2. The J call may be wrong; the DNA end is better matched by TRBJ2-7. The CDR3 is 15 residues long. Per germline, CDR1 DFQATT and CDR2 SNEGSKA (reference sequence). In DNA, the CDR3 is TGCAGTGCTAGAGGGAACAGCGGGAGAACCTACGAGCAGTACTTC. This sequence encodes CSARGNSGRTYEQYF.

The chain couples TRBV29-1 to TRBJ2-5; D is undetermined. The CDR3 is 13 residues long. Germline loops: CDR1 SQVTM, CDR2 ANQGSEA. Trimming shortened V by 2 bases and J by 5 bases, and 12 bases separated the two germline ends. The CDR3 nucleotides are TGCAGCGTTGAACGTACCGGCAGGGAGACCCAGTACTTC. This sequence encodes CSVERTGRETQYF.

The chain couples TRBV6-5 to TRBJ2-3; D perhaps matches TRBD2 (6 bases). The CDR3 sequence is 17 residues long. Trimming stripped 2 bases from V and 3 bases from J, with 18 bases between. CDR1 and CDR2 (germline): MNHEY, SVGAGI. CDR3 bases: TGTGCCAGCAGTTACGACCCGACTAGAGGATGGACAGATACGCAGTATTTT. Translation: CASSYDPTRGWTDTQYF.

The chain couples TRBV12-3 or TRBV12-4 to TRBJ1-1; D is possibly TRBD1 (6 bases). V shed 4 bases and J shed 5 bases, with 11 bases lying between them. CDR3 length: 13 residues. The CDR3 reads CASSSNRDTEAFF. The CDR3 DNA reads TGTGCCAGCAGTTCCAACAGGGATACTGAAGCTTTCTTT.

This CDR3 is CASSESMTGGNSPLHF. DNA of the CDR3: TGTGCCAGCAGTGAATCAATGACAGGGGGGAATTCACCCCTCCACTTT. J is TRBJ1-6 and V is TRBV25-1; 9 nucleotides align to TRBD1. CDR3 length equals 16 residues. V gave up 1 base and J gave up 7 bases; unmatched junction bases: 5. Looked up from germline, CDR1 is MGHDK and CDR2 is SYGVNS.

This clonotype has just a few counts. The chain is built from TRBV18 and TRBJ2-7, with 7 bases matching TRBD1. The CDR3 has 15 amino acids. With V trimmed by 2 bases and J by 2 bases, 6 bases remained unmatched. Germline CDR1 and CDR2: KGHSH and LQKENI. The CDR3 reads CASSPEGGFTYEQYF. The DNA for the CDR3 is TGTGCCAGCTCACCAGAAGGGGGCTTTACCTACGAGCAGTACTTC.

For the CDR3, the DNA is TGCGCCAGTGACAAAGGATCCGGGGCCAACGTCCTGACTTTC. It encodes CASDKGSGANVLTF. This chain uses TRBV5-1 with TRBJ2-6; D is uncertain. Germline lookup yields CDR1 SGHRS and CDR2 YFSETQ. The length of the CDR3 is 14 residues. The ends were cut back, 8 bases at V and 4 bases at J, with 13 bases in the middle.

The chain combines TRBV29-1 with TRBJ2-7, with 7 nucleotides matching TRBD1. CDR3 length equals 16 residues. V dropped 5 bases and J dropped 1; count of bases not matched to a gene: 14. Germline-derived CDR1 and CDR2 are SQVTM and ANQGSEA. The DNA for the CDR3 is TGCAGCGTTAAAGGACTCCGGGACAGCTCATCCTACGAGCAGTACTTC. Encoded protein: CSVKGLRDSSSYEQYF.

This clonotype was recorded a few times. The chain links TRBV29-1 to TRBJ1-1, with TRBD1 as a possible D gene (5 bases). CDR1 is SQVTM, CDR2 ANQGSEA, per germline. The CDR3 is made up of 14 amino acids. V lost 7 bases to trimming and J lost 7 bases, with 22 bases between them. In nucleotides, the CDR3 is TGCAGCGCTGGAGGGACGCCAGCCCCCCTTGAAGCTTTCTTT. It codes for CSAGGTPAPLEAFF.

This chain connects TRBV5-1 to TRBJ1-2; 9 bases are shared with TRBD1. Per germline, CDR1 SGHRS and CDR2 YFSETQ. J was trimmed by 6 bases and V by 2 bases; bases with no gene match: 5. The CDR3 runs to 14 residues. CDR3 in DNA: TGCGCCAGCAGCTTCGTGGGACAGGGTCATGGCTACACCTTC. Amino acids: CASSFVGQGHGYTF.

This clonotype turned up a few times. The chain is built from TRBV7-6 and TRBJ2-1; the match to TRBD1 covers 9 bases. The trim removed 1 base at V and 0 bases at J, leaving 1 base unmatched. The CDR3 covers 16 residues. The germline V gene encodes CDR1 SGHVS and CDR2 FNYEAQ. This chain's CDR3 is CASSLETGGSYNEQFF. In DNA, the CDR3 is TGTGCCAGCAGCTTAGAGACAGGGGGCTCCTACAATGAGCAGTTCTTC.

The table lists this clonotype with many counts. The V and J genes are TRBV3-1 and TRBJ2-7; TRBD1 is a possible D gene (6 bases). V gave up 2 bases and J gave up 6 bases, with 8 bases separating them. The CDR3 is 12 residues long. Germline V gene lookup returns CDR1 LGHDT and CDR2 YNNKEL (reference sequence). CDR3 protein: CASSQPDSEQYF. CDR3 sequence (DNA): TGTGCCAGCAGCCAACCGGACAGCGAGCAGTACTTC.

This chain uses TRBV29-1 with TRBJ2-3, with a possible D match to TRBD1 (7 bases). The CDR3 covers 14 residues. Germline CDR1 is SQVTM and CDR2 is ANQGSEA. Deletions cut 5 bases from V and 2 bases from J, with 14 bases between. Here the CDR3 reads CSVRGRRDTDTQYF. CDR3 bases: TGCAGCGTTAGGGGGCGGAGGGACACAGATACGCAGTATTTT.

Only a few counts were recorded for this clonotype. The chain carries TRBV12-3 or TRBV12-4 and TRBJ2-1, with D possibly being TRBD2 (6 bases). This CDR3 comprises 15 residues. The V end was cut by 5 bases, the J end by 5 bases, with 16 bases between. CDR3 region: CASSPSSELNNEQFF. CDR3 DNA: TGTGCCAGCAGTCCCTCTAGCGAGCTCAACAATGAGCAGTTCTTC.

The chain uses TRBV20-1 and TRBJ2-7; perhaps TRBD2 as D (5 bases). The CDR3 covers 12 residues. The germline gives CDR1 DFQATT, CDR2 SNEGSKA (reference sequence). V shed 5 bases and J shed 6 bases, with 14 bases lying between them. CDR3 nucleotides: TGCAGTGCTCGCCACGGGATTAGCGAGCAGTACTTC. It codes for CSARHGISEQYF.

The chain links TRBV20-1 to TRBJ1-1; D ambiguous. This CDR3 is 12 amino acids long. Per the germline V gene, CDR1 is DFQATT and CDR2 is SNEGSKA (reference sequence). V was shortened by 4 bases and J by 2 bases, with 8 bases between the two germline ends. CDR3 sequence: CSAKLLNTEAFF. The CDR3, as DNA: TGCAGTGCTAAATTACTAAACACTGAAGCTTTCTTT.

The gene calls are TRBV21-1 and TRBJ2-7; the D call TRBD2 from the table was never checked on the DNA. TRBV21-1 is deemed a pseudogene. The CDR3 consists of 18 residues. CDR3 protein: CASSLCAMTLSGTYEQYF. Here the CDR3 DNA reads TGTGCCAGCAGCCTATGTGCGATGACACTTAGCGGGACCTACGAGCAGTACTTC.

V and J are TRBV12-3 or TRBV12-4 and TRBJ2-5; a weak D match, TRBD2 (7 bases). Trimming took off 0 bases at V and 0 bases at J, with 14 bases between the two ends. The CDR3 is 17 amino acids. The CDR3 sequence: CASSLAVRGAYQETQYF. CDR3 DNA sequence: TGTGCCAGCAGTTTAGCCGTCCGGGGGGCATACCAAGAGACCCAGTACTTC.

The CDR3 DNA sequence: TGCGCCAGCAGCTCTGAGAGGGACAGGGGACATCGGGGCTACACCTTC. Its translation: CASSSERDRGHRGYTF. The rearrangement links TRBV5-1 to TRBJ1-2, with TRBD1 matching 10 bases. The V segment lost 3 bases and the J segment 8 bases; nucleotides outside the gene matches: 13. The CDR3 totals 16 residues. The germline gives CDR1 SGHRS, CDR2 YFSETQ.

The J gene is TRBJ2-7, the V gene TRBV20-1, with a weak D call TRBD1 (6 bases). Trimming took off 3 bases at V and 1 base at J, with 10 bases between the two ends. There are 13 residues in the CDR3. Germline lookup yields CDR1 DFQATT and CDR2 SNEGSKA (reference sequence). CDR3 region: CSARHRESYEQYF. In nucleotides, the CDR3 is TGCAGTGCTAGGCACAGGGAATCCTACGAGCAGTACTTC.